The TCR beta chain under discussion was sequenced for a study of tumor-infiltrating lymphocytes in primary liver carcinoma (dated by TCRdb to about 2017). For the wider study: Between late 2015 and 2016, a few patients in China with histopathologically diagnosed primary liver carcinoma had surgical resection. TCRbeta repertoire sequencing covered 35 specimens from 5 patients: about 25 tumor regions, 5 adjacent noncancerous liver tissues and 5 peripheral blood samples. The study combined TCRbeta repertoire sequencing, expression microarrays and whole-exome sequencing across five regions of each liver tumor, with adjacent normal tissue and blood. Samples yielded roughly 3.5 to 7.13 million productive TCRbeta reads; read depth did not differ significantly between tissue types. The five patients had tumors of stage T1-T3 N0M0, with maximum diameters ranging from about 4.2 to 11 cm. The five patients, three men and two women aged 30 to 69 years, had hepatocellular carcinoma (four) or combined HCC and intrahepatic cholangiocarcinoma (one). Technical replicate repertoires showed high reproducibility, with mean shared-clone rates around 0.91 and correlation coefficients above 0.95.

Blood RNA was extracted from unsorted whole blood with TRIzol reagent; germline DNA came from the DNeasy Blood & Tissue kit. Patients had chronic HBV infection and were treatment-naive at sampling. Roughly 4 milliliters of peripheral blood were collected into K2EDTA tubes before surgery. Starting from roughly 500 ng total RNA, TCRbeta-specific cDNA was produced by reverse transcription with a constant-region primer and ProtoScript II reverse transcriptase. Three nested multiplex PCR rounds, following a slightly modified ARM-PCR procedure, were used to build the TCRbeta libraries. Each of the first two PCR rounds ran for about 10 cycles and used multiplex TRBV1-TRBV30 forward primers together with a Cbeta reverse primer. A final 25-cycle PCR with Deep VentR polymerase added sample barcodes and Illumina adapters. Before sequencing, amplicons of 200-500 bp were gel-purified using a QIAquick gel extraction kit. An Illumina HiSeq 2500 was used to sequence the TCRbeta amplicons, generating 250-bp paired-end reads. The paper's data handling went like this. To recover full CDR3 sequences, reads were quality-trimmed using Trimmomatic v0.33 and paired reads were then merged using FLASH v1.2.11. MiGEC v1.2.1b assigned V, D and J germline segments to the rearranged TCRbeta sequences. VDJtools v1.0.0 computed clonotype statistics and Shannon-Wiener diversity indices. To reduce sampling bias, subsequent analyses other than the diversity analysis used only the 250 most abundant clonotypes in each sample. Using fastp at Q25 and MiXCR, TCRdb reprocessed the public reads and kept productive beta chains. Here each entry gathers all rows of one CDR3 protein and keeps the most common genes and DNA. It is TCRdb's table, rather than the study itself, that gives the V and J calls and clone size. This sample lists 180,000 or so distinct CDR3 sequences; about 60% were detected once. Around 68% of the sample comes from the top ten.

The trim is 2 bases for V and 1 base for J, with a gap of 12 bases between the germline ends. Spanning cysteine to phenylalanine, the CDR3 consists of 15 amino acids. Just the 45-base CDR3 DNA is kept, in frame starting at base 1. Via the germline V gene (reference sequence), CDR1 is MNHNY and CDR2 SVGAGI. The paper's findings and limits, for the study overall: The study included only five patients, and the authors note findings should be validated in a larger study. Comparison of CD4+ and CD8+ T cell repertoires was precluded by the use of bulk unsorted samples. Because sequencing covered only the TCR beta chain and unpaired alpha chains were not captured, true repertoire diversity is likely underestimated. Repertoire overlap was higher between tumor regions (mean around 36%) than tumor-adjacent (approximately 17%) or tumor-blood (approximately 15%) pairs, consistent with antigen-driven expansion. Compared with blood, tumors had a significantly larger share of the repertoire taken up by the top 250 clones (p = 0.039).

About this clonotype: No cognate antigen has been identified for it. No qualities accompany the bases; no much larger clone lies one base away.

The clonotype was recovered from a man aged 35-49 years with primary liver carcinoma and hepatitis B virus infection. Sequenced input: peripheral blood. The V and J segments used are TRBV6-6 and TRBJ2-7; the D segment may tentatively be TRBD1 or TRBD2, each giving 5 matched bases. The sequenced DNA is TGTGCCAGCAGTTACCTAGGGACGGGGTCCTACGAGCAGTACTTC. This translates into CASSYLGTGSYEQYF.